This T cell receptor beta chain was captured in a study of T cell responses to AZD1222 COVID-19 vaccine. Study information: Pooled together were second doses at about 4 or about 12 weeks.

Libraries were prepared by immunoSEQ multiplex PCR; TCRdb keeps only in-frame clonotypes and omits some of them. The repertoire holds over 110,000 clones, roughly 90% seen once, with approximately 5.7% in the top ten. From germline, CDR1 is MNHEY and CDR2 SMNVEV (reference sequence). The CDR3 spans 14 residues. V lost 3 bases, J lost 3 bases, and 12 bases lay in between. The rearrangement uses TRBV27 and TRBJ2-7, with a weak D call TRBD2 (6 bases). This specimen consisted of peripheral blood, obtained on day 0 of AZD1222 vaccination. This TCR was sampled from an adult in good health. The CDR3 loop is CASSFNTGGYEQYF. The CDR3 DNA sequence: TGTGCCAGCAGTTTTAATACCGGGGGCTACGAGCAGTACTTC.